Following are 10 T cell receptor beta chains from one sample sequenced in a study of cytomegalovirus exposure and HLA in healthy donors. With 60 Vbeta and 13 Jbeta primers, the PCR was carried out. Assay used: immunoSEQ multiplex PCR; TCRdb lists only in-frame clones, some missing. The sample has approximately 200,000 clones; about four fifths are singletons. Sequences were obtained from PBMCs. The origin of the receptors is a boy aged 2 to 10 in good health and CMV-seronegative.

V and J are TRBV20-1 and TRBJ2-7; D gene unclear. V gave up 8 bases and J gave up 7 bases, with 12 bases separating them. The germline gives CDR1 DFQATT, CDR2 SNEGSKA (reference sequence). This CDR3 has 10 amino acids. The CDR3 region is CSSPEAEQYF. In DNA, the CDR3 is TGCAGTTCCCCCGAGGCAGAGCAGTACTTC.

This chain connects TRBV13 to TRBJ1-2; tentative D call: TRBD1 (5 bases). This CDR3 contains 14 residues. Germline assignment: CDR1 PRHDT and CDR2 FYEKMQ (reference sequence). V was trimmed by 4 bases and J by 8 bases, leaving 17 bases between them. The CDR3, as DNA: TGTGCCAGCAGCTCCACAGGCTTCACTAACGGCTACACCTTC. This sequence encodes CASSSTGFTNGYTF.

The chain joins TRBV5-4 to TRBJ1-2, with D perhaps matching TRBD1 (6 bases). Trimming stripped 5 bases from V and 8 bases from J, with 16 bases between. The CDR3 runs 13 residues. Germline CDR1 SGHNT, CDR2 YYREEE (reference sequence). CDR3 nucleotides: TGTGCCAGCAGATTTGACAGGATAGAAGGCTACACCTTC. Translated, it gives CASRFDRIEGYTF.

The chain uses TRBV7-9 and TRBJ1-2, with D hard to call. The V gene's germline CDR1 is SEHNR and CDR2 FQNEAQ (reference sequence). V was clipped by 4 bases and J by 7 bases, with 10 bases between them. CDR3 size: 12 residues. CDR3 nucleotide sequence: TGTGCCAGCAGCTCCCAAGGACTTGGCTACACCTTC. The encoded protein is CASSSQGLGYTF.

V usage is TRBV7-6 and J usage is TRBJ1-3; D ambiguous. CDR1 and CDR2 from the germline V gene are SGHVS and FNYEAQ. Trimming cost V 4 bases and J 0 bases, with 4 bases left between them. This CDR3 has 13 residues. CDR3 sequence (DNA): TGTGCCAGCAGCTGGAGCTCTGGAAACACCATATATTTT. This encodes CASSWSSGNTIYF.

The gene calls are TRBV7-2 and TRBJ2-7, with 9 bases matching TRBD2. Germline V lookup: CDR1 SGHTA, CDR2 FQGNSA. This CDR3 comprises 15 residues. V was pared by 6 bases and J by 7 bases, with 13 bases of the junction left unmatched. The CDR3 DNA sequence: TGTGCCAGCAGTCGAACGTCGGGACTAGCCGGGGAGCAGTACTTC. Its protein is CASSRTSGLAGEQYF.

The chain combines TRBV9 with TRBJ2-5; 9 bases agree with TRBD2. Unmatched junction bases numbered 11, after V lost 0 bases and J lost 2 bases. This CDR3 is 18 amino acids long. The germline CDR1 and CDR2 sequences are SGDLS and YYNGEE. Here the CDR3 DNA reads TGTGCCAGCAGCGTAGGAGGCGGGAGCGGGGGGATTCAAGAGACCCAGTACTTC. This gives the protein CASSVGGGSGGIQETQYF.

Concerning this clone itself: At one of its ends the junction is not consistent with the germline gene, which may arise from a read error. Distinct nucleotide sequences in the sample also encode this CDR3. The chain joins TRBV4-1 to TRBJ1-3; 7 positions match TRBD1. The CDR3 sequence is 16 residues long. Germline values: CDR1 MGHRA, CDR2 YSYEKL. The CDR3 nucleotides read TGCGCCAGCAGCCAGCCGGGACAGAATCGTGGAAACACCATATACTTT. Amino acid sequence: CASSQPGQNRGNTIYF.

The chain has TRBV4-3 and TRBJ1-1; tentatively, D is TRBD1 (5 bases). The V and J ends lost 3 bases and 3 bases respectively, with 17 bases between them. This CDR3 has 16 amino acids. Germline CDR1 reads LGHNA; CDR2 reads YSLEER. CDR3 sequence: CASSHIRRGRDTEAFF. DNA for the CDR3: TGCGCCAGCAGCCACATCAGGAGGGGCCGAGACACTGAAGCTTTCTTT.

V and J are TRBV18 and TRBJ1-3, with D uncertain. Per germline, CDR1 KGHSH and CDR2 LQKENI. The CDR3 has 13 amino acids. The V end was cut by 2 bases, the J end by 5 bases, with 7 bases between. The CDR3 nucleotides read TGTGCCAGCTCACCAGAGGGCAGAAACACCATATATTTT. Protein product: CASSPEGRNTIYF.